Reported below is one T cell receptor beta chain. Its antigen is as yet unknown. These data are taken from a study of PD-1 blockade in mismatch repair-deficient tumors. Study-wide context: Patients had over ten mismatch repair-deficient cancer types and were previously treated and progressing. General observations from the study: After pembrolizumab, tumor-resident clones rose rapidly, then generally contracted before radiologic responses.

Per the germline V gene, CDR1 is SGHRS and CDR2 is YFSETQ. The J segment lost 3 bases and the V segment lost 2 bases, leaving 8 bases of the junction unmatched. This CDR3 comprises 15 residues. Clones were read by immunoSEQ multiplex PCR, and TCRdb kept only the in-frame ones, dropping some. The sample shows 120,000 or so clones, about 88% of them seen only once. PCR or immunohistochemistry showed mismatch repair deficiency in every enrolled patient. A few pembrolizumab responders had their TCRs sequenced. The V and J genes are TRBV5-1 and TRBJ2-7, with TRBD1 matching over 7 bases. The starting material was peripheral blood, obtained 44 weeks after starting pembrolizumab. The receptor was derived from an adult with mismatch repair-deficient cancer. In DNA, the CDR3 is TGCGCCAGCAGCTTCTCAGGGGGACCCAACTACGAGCAGTACTTC. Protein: CASSFSGGPNYEQYF.